This TCR beta chain originates from a study of breast tumors, draining lymph nodes, adjacent tissues. The V end lost 7 bases, the J end lost 5 bases, and 17 bases lay between the germline ends. Germline-derived CDR1 and CDR2 are SGHVS and FQNEAQ. There are 14 residues in the CDR3. Axillary draining lymph nodes of breast cancer patients supplied the node samples. TCRdb recomputed calls from the multiplex PCR reads with MiXCR, one row per CDR3 protein. The data contain 150,000 to 200,000 distinct CDR3 sequences, approximately 30% of them seen just once; the ten biggest clones take up around 4.5%. This clonotype has a count of ten or more.

This sequence was found in a female donor with breast cancer. Some clones in this sample may be carry-over from other donors' samples. The sequencing input was axillary lymph node tissue. J is TRBJ2-5 and V is TRBV7-8; D uncertain. DNA of the CDR3: TGTGCCAGCACCGCCAAACCTAGAACGGAGACCCAGTACTTC. It encodes CASTAKPRTETQYF.